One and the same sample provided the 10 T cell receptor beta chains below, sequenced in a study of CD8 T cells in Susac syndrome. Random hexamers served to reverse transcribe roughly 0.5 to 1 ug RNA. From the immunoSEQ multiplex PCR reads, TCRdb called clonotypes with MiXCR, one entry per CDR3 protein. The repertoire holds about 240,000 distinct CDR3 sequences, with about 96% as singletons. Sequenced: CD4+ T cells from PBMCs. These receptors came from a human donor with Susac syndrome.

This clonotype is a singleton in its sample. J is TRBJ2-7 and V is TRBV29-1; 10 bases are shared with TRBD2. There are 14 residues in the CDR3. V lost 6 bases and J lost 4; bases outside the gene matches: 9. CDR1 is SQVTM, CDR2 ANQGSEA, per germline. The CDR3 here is CSVEKAGGVYEQYF. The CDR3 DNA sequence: TGCAGCGTAGAAAAAGCGGGAGGGGTTTACGAGCAGTACTTC.

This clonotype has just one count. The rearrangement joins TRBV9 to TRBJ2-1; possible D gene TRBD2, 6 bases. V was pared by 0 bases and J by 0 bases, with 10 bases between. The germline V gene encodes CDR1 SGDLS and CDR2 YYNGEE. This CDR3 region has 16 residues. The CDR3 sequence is CASSVGVGSSYNEQFF. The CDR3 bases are TGTGCCAGCAGCGTAGGAGTCGGGAGCTCCTACAATGAGCAGTTCTTC.

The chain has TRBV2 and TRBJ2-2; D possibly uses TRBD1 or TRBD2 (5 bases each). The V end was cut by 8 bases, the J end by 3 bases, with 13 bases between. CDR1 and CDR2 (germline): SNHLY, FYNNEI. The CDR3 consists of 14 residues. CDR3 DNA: TGTGCCAGCGCCGTCGGGGCGGACACCGGGGAGCTGTTTTTT. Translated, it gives CASAVGADTGELFF.

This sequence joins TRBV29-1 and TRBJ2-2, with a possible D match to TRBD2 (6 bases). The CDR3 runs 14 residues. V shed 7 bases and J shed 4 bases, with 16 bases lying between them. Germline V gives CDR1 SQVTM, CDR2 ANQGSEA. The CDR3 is CSAGAGLGTGELFF. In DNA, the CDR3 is TGCAGCGCCGGGGCGGGGTTAGGCACCGGGGAGCTGTTTTTT.

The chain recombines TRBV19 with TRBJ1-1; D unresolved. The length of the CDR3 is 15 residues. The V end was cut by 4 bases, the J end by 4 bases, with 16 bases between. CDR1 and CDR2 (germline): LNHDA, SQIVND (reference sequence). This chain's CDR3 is CASSTGELPGTEAFF. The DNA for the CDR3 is TGTGCCAGTAGTACGGGAGAGCTCCCGGGCACTGAAGCTTTCTTT.

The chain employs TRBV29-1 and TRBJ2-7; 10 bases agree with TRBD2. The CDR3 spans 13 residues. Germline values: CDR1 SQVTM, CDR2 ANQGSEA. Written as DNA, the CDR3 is TGCAGTGTGATTACGACTAGCGGGTACGAGCAGTACTTC. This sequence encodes CSVITTSGYEQYF.

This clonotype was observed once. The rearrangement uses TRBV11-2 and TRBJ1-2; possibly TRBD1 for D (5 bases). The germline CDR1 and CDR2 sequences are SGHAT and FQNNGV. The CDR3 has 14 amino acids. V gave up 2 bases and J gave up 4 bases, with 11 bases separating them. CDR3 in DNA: TGTGCCAGCAGCTTAATTACAGGCGTCTATGGCTACACCTTC. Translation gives CASSLITGVYGYTF.

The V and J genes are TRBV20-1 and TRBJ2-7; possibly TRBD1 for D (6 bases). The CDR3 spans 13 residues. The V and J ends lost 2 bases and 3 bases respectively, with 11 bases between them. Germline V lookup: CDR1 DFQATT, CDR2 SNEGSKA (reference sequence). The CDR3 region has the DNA TGCAGTGCTAGACAGGGGATTAACTACGAGCAGTACTTC. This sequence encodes CSARQGINYEQYF.

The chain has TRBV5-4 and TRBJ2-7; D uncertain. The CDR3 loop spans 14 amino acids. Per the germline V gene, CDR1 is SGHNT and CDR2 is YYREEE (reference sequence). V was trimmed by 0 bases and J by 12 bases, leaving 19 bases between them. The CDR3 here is CASSLGQRPQVGYF. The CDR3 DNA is TGTGCCAGCAGCTTGGGTCAGCGCCCGCAGGTGGGGTACTTC.

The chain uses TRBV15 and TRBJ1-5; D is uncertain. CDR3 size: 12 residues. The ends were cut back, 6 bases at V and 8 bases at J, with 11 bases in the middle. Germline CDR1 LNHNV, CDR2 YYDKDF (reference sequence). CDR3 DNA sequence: TGTGCCACCAGTTCCGGGTCCGAGCCCCAGCATTTT. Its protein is CATSSGSEPQHF.